These T cell receptor beta chains were read from a single sample in a study of long-term antiretroviral therapy in people with HIV. Some clones are missing from TCRdb's copy, which holds only in-frame ones; the method was immunoSEQ multiplex PCR. The sample includes 40,000 to 45,000 clones, about 95% of them seen just once. Specimen: unsorted PBMCs, collected 3.7 years after starting antiretroviral therapy. The receptors stem from a woman in her forties or fifties with HIV. CDR3s include the opening cysteine and the closing phenylalanine or tryptophan. D genes are given only for firm matches. Clone sizes are given selectively: once, few, many, or a class where the clone is expanded.

V gene: TRBV6-6
J gene: TRBJ1-6
clone size: -
D gene: -
CDR3 DNA: TGTGCCAGCAGTTACGAGGGCAGCTCCAATTCACCCCTCCACTTT
CDR3 protein: CASSYEGSSNSPLHF

V gene: TRBV7-9
J gene: TRBJ1-1
clone size: -
D gene: -
CDR3 DNA: TGTGCCAGCAGCTTAGACGGGCAGGGGAGTACTGAAGCTTTCTTT
CDR3 protein: CASSLDGQGSTEAFF

V gene: TRBV5-1
J gene: TRBJ1-6
clone size: once
D gene: TRBD1
CDR3 DNA: TGCGCCAGCAGCTTGGTGAATTCCGGGACAGGGGATTCACCCCTCCACTTT
CDR3 protein: CASSLVNSGTGDSPLHF

V gene: TRBV10-1
J gene: TRBJ2-2
clone size: -
D gene: -
CDR3 DNA: TGCGCCAGCAGTGAGTGGAGCACCGGGGAGCTGTTTTTT
CDR3 protein: CASSEWSTGELFF

V gene: TRBV5-8
J gene: TRBJ1-2
clone size: -
D gene: TRBD1
CDR3 DNA: TGTGCCAGCAGCTTCGGGACAGGGGAGTTTTACTATGGCTACACCTTC
CDR3 protein: CASSFGTGEFYYGYTF

V gene: TRBV10-3
J gene: TRBJ1-1
clone size: -
D gene: -
CDR3 DNA: TGTGCCATCAGGGTATCCCGGGGCACTGAAGCTTTCTTT
CDR3 protein: CAIRVSRGTEAFF

V gene: TRBV29-1
J gene: TRBJ2-7
clone size: -
D gene: TRBD1
CDR3 DNA: TGCAGCGTTGAGGGACAGGGCGGCTACGAGCAGTACTTC
CDR3 protein: CSVEGQGGYEQYF

V gene: TRBV9
J gene: TRBJ1-2
clone size: once
D gene: TRBD1
CDR3 DNA: TGTGCCAGCAGCGTAGCAGTTGGGACAGGGGACGGCTACACCTTC
CDR3 protein: CASSVAVGTGDGYTF

V gene: TRBV10-3
J gene: TRBJ2-7
clone size: -
D gene: -
CDR3 DNA: TGTGCCATCAGTGAAACATACTACGAGCAGTACTTC
CDR3 protein: CAISETYYEQYF

V gene: TRBV6-1
J gene: TRBJ2-7
clone size: -
D gene: -
CDR3 DNA: TGTGCCAGCAGTGCCCAGGGGGGCACCTACGAGCAGTACTTC
CDR3 protein: CASSAQGGTYEQYF

V gene: TRBV9
J gene: TRBJ2-2
clone size: -
D gene: TRBD2
CDR3 DNA: TGTGCCAGCAGCCCTCGACTAGCGGTCACCGGGGAGCTGTTTTTT
CDR3 protein: CASSPRLAVTGELFF

V gene: TRBV5-4
J gene: TRBJ2-5
clone size: -
D gene: TRBD2
CDR3 DNA: TGTGCCAGCAGCACTCGACTAGCGGGGGTAGAGACCCAGTACTTC
CDR3 protein: CASSTRLAGVETQYF

V gene: TRBV29-1
J gene: TRBJ1-4
clone size: -
D gene: -
CDR3 DNA: TGCAGCGTACCGGGACCGGACACAACTGGTAATGAAAAACTGTTTTTT
CDR3 protein: CSVPGPDTTGNEKLFF

V gene: TRBV5-4
J gene: TRBJ2-3
clone size: -
D gene: -
CDR3 DNA: TGTGCCAGCCCTTCGGTTGAGAGCACAGATACGCAGTATTTT
CDR3 protein: CASPSVESTDTQYF

V gene: TRBV6-5
J gene: TRBJ1-2
clone size: -
D gene: TRBD1
CDR3 DNA: TGTGCCACTTGTCTTAGAAGGGACAGCAACTATGGCTACACCTTC
CDR3 protein: CATCLRRDSNYGYTF

V gene: TRBV10-2
J gene: TRBJ1-5
clone size: -
D gene: TRBD1
CDR3 DNA: TGCGCCAGCAGTGAAGTCGGACAGGGCCGATGGCCCCAGCATTTT
CDR3 protein: CASSEVGQGRWPQHF

V gene: TRBV7-3
J gene: TRBJ2-2
clone size: -
D gene: TRBD2
CDR3 DNA: TGTGCCAGCAGCTCGGGACTAGCGCGAGCGAGGGGCGGGGAGCTGTTTTTT
CDR3 protein: CASSSGLARARGGELFF

V gene: TRBV7-8
J gene: TRBJ1-5
clone size: -
D gene: TRBD1
CDR3 DNA: TGTGCCAGCAGCCGCCGGGACAGGGGAACTCAGCCCCAGCATTTT
CDR3 protein: CASSRRDRGTQPQHF

V gene: TRBV6-5
J gene: TRBJ1-4
clone size: -
D gene: TRBD1
CDR3 DNA: TGTGCCGGGGGTGGCCAGGGGGCTTTTCGGGAAAAACTGTTTTTT
CDR3 protein: CAGGGQGAFREKLFF

V gene: TRBV30
J gene: TRBJ1-1
clone size: -
D gene: -
CDR3 DNA: TGTGCCTGGAGTCCTCAATCGGGTGAGGCTTTCTTT
CDR3 protein: CAWSPQSGEAFF

V gene: TRBV4-2
J gene: TRBJ2-1
clone size: once
D gene: TRBD2
CDR3 DNA: TGTGCCAGCAGCCAGGGACTAGCGGCCCACAATGAGCAGTTCTTC
CDR3 protein: CASSQGLAAHNEQFF

V gene: TRBV29-1
J gene: TRBJ2-3
clone size: -
D gene: -
CDR3 DNA: TGCAGCGTTGGGTTTCGCACAGATACGCAGTATTTT
CDR3 protein: CSVGFRTDTQYF